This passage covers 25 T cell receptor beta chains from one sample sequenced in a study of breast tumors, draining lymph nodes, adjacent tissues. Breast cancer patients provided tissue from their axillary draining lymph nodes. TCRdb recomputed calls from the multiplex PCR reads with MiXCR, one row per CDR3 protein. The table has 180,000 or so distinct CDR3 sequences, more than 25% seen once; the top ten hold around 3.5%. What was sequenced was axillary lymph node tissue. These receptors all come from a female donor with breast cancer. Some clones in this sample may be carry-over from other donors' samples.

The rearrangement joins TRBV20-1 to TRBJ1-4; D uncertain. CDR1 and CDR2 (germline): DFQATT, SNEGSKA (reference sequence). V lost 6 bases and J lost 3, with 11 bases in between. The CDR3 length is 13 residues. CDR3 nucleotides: TGCAGTGCCGCGAGTGGTCCTAATGAAAAACTGTTTTTT. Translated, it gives CSAASGPNEKLFF.

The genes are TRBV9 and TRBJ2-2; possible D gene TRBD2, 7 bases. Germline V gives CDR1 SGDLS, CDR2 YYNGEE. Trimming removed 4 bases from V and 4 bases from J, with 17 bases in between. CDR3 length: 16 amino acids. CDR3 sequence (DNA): TGTGCCAGCAGCCTAGGGGGGGGGCCGGTCACCGGGGAGCTGTTTTTT. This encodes CASSLGGGPVTGELFF. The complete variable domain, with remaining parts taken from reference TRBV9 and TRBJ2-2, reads DSGVTQTPKHLITATGQRVTLRCSPRSGDLSVYWYQQSLDQGLQFLIQYYNGEERAKGNILERFSAQQFPDLHSELNLSSLELGDSALYFCASSLGGGPVTGELFFGEGSRLTVL.

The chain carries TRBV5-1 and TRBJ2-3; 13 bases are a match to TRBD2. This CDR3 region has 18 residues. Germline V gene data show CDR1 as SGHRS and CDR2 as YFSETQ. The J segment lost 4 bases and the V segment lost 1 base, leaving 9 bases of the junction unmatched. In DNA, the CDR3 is TGCGCCAGCAGCTTGAAACTAGCGGGAGGGCCGTTTTCAGATACGCAGTATTTT. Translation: CASSLKLAGGPFSDTQYF.

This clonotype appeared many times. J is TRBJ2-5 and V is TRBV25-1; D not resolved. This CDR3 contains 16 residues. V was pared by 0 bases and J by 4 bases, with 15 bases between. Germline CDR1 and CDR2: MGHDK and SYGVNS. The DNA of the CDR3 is TGTGCCAGCAGTGAATATTCGGGTCCGGTGTCAGAGACCCAGTACTTC. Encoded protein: CASSEYSGPVSETQYF.

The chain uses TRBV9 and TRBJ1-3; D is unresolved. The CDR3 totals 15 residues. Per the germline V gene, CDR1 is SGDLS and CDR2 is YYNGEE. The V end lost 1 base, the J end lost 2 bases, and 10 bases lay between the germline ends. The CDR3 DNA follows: TGTGCCAGCAGCGTAATGACCGGCCCTGGAAACACCATATATTTT. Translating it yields CASSVMTGPGNTIYF.

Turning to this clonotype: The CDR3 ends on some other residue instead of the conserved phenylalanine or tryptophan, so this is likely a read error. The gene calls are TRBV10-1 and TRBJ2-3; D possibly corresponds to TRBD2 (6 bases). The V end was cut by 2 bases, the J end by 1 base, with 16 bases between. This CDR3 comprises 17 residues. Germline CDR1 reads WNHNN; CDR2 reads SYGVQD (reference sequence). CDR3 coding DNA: TGCGCCAGCAGTGAGACGAGGAGGGACCCGTGCACAGATACGCAGTATTAT. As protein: CASSETRRDPCTDTQYY.

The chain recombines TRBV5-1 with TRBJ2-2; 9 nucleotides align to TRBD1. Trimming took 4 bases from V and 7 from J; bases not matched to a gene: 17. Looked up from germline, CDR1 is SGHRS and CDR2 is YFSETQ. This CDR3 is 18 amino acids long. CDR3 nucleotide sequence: TGCGCCAGCAGCGAACAGGGGGCCTCTAGCGCAGAGGGCGGGGAGCTGTTTTTT. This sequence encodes CASSEQGASSAEGGELFF.

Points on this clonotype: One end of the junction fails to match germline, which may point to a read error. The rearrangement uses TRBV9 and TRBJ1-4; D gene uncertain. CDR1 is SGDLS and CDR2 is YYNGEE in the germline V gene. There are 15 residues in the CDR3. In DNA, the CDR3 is TGTGCCAGCAACGTAGATGGGTATGGTAATGAAAAACTGCTTTTT. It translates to CASNVDGYGNEKLLF.

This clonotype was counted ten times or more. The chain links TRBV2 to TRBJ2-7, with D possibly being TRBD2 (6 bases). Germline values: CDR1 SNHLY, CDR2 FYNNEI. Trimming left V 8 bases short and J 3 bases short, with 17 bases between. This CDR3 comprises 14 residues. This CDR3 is CASRATEAGYEQYF. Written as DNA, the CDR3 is TGTGCCAGCCGGGCGACGGAAGCGGGCTACGAGCAGTACTTC.

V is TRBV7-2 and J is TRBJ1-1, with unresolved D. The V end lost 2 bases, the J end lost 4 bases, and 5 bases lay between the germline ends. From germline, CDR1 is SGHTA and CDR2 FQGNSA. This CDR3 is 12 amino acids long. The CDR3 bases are TGTGCCAGCAGCTTAATTATCACTGAAGCTTTCTTT. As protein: CASSLIITEAFF.

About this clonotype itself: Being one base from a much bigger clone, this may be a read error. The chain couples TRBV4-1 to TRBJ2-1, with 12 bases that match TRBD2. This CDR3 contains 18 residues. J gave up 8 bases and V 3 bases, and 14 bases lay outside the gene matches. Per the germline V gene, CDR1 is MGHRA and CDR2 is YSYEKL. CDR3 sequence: CASSHDRGTSGFFYEQFF. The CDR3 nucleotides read TGCGCCAGCAGCCATGATAGGGGGACTAGCGGGTTTTTCTATGAGCAGTTCTTC.

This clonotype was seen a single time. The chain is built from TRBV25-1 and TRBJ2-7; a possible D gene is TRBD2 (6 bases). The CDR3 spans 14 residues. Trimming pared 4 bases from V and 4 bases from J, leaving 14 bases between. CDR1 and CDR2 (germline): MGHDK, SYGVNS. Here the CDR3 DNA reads TGTGCCAGCAGTGCTAGGAGGGTCGGGTACGAGCAGTACTTC. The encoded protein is CASSARRVGYEQYF.

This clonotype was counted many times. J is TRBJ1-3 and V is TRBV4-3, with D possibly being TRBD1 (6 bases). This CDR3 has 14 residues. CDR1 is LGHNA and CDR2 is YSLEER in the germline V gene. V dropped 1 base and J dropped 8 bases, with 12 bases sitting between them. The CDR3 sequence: CASSQGTGLDTIYF. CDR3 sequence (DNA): TGCGCCAGCAGCCAAGGAACAGGGCTGGACACCATATATTTT.

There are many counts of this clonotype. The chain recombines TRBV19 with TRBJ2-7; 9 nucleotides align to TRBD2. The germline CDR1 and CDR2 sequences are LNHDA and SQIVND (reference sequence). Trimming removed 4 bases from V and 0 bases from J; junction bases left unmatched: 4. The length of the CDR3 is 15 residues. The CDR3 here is CASSKISGSSYEQYF. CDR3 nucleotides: TGTGCCAGTAGTAAGATTAGCGGGAGCTCCTACGAGCAGTACTTC.

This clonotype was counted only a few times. CDR3 sequence (DNA): TGTGCCAGCAGTCAAAGGGGCAGGGGGGGGTATAGCAATCAGCCCCAGCATTTT. Its translation is CASSQRGRGGYSNQPQHF. The V gene is TRBV6-6, the J gene TRBJ1-5, with 7 nucleotides matching TRBD1. CDR1 MNHNY and CDR2 SVGAGI come from the germline V gene (reference sequence). CDR3 length: 18 residues. Losses at the gene ends were 5 bases for V and 0 bases for J; bases not matched to a gene: 13.

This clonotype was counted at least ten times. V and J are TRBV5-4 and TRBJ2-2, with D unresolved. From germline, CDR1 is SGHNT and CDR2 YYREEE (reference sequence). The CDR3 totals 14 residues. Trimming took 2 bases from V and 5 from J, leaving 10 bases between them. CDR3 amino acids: CASSFGGRTGELFF. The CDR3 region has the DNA TGTGCCAGCAGCTTCGGTGGGCGGACCGGGGAGCTGTTTTTT.

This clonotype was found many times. Here the CDR3 reads CASSFQLGTGELFF. For the CDR3, the DNA is TGTGCCAGCAGTTTCCAGCTCGGGACCGGGGAGCTGTTTTTT. The chain has TRBV28 and TRBJ2-2; D uncertain. Germline loops: CDR1 MDHEN, CDR2 SYDVKM. Trimming removed 3 bases at V and 5 bases at J, with 10 bases between. This CDR3 has 14 residues.

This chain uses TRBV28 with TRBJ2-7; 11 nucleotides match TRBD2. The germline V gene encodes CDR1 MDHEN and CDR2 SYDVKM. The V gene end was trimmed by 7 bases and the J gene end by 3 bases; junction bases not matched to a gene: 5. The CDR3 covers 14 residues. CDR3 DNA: TGTGCCAGCATTAGGACTAGCGGGCACTACGAGCAGTACTTC. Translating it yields CASIRTSGHYEQYF.

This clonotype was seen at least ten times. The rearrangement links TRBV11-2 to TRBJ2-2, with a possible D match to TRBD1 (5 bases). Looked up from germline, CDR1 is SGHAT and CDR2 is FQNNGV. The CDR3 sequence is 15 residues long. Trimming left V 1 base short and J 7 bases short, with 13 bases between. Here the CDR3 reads CASSLAAGPSGELFF. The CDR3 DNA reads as TGTGCCAGCAGCTTAGCTGCAGGGCCGAGCGGGGAGCTGTTTTTT.

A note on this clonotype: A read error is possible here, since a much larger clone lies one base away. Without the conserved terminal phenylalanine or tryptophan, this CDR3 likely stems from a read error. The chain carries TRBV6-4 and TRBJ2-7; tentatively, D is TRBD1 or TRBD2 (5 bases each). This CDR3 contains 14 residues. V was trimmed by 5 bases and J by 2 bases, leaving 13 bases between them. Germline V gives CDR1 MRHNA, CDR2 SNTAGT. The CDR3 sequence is CASSHRDRAYEQYL. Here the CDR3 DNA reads TGTGCCAGCAGTCACCGGGACCGGGCCTACGAGCAGTACCTC.

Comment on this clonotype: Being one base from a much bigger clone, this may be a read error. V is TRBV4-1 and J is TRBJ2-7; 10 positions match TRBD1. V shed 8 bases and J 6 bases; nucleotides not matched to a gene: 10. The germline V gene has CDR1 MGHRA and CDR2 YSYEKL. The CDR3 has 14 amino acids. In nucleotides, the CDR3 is TGCGCCAGCGGCCCCCGACAGGGGGCGGGCGAGCAGTACTTC. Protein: CASGPRQGAGEQYF.

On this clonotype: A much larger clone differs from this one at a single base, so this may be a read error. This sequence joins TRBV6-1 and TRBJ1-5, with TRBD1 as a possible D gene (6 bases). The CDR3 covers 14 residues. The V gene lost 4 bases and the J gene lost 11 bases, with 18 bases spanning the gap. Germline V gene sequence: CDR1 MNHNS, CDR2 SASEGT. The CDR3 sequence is CASSAGVSRGAQHF. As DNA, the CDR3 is TGTGCCAGCAGTGCCGGGGTTTCAAGGGGGGCCCAGCATTTT.

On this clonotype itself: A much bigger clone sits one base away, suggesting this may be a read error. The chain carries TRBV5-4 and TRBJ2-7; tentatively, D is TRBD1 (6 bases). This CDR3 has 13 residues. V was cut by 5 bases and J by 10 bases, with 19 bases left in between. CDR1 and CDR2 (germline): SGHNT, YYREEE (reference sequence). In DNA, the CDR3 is TGTGCCAGCAGGCCGGGACAACCCGGGGAACAGTACTTC. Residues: CASRPGQPGEQYF.

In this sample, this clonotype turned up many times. CDR3 DNA sequence: TGTGCCAGCACCTCAGGGGGGGTAGGCTATGGCTACACCTTC. Translating it yields CASTSGGVGYGYTF. This sequence joins TRBV28 and TRBJ1-2; 7 bases agree with TRBD1. With 7 bases clipped from V and 4 bases from J, the junction kept 9 bases outside the gene matches. The CDR3 contains 14 residues. CDR1 is MDHEN, CDR2 SYDVKM, per germline.

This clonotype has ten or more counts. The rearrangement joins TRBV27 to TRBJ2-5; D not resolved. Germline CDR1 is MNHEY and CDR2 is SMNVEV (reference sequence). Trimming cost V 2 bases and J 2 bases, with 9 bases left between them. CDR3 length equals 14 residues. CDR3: CASSLNSLQETQYF. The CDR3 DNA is TGTGCCAGCAGTTTAAACTCACTTCAAGAGACCCAGTACTTC.